These 32 T cell receptor beta chains came from one sample sequenced in a study of blood T cells in healthy people across ages. For the second PCR, which ran for 7 to 11 cycles, a sample-barcoded 5' primer and a J-beta primer mix were used. Each CDR3 protein gets one entry after TCRdb re-called the 5' RACE reads with MiXCR. Of 550,000 to 750,000 distinct CDR3 sequences listed, over 20% are singletons. Specimen: blood. The receptors derive from a man between 65 and 85 years old in good health.

There are a few counts of this clonotype. The rearrangement uses TRBV12-3 or TRBV12-4 and TRBJ2-5, with unresolved D. The DNA end lines up better with TRBJ2-1; the J call may be wrong. The length of the CDR3 is 12 residues. In nucleotides, the CDR3 is TGTGCCAGCAGTTCCTGGCTCGATGAGCAGTTCTTC. Protein sequence: CASSSWLDEQFF.

For the CDR3, the DNA is TGTGCCACCACTGAAGGGCCGGCGCTCTATGAGCAGTTCTTC. As protein: CATTEGPALYEQFF. J is TRBJ2-1 and V is TRBV6-5; D is uncertain. V was shortened by 10 bases and J by 8 bases, with 21 bases between the two germline ends. This CDR3 has 14 amino acids. CDR1 MNHEY and CDR2 SVGAGI come from the germline V gene.

Turning to this clonotype: One end of the junction fails to match germline, which may point to a read error. The V call is TRBV5-4, the J call TRBJ2-1; D is unclear. The J call may not be correct, given that the DNA end is closer to TRBJ2-5. The CDR3 is made up of 12 amino acids. CDR1 SGHNT and CDR2 YYREEE come from the germline V gene (reference sequence). CDR3 nucleotide sequence: TGTGTCAGCAGCCTTAGTGGGGAGACCCAGTACTTC. Translating gives CVSSLSGETQYF.

This rearrangement joins TRBV27 to TRBJ2-7; 10 nucleotides align to TRBD2. This CDR3 is built from 18 residues. V lost 0 bases and J lost 0; bases outside the gene matches: 8. Germline CDR1 and CDR2: MNHEY and SMNVEV (reference sequence). This chain's CDR3 is CASSLSTPGLAYSYEQYF. For the CDR3, the DNA is TGTGCCAGCAGTTTATCAACACCGGGACTAGCGTACTCCTACGAGCAGTACTTC.

A few counts support this clonotype. The chain is built from TRBV27 and TRBJ2-7, with a weak D call TRBD1 (6 bases). Germline CDR1 is MNHEY and CDR2 is SMNVEV (reference sequence). The V and J ends lost 6 bases and 5 bases respectively, with 11 bases between them. This CDR3 has 12 amino acids. The CDR3 region has the DNA TGTGCCAGCAGAGAAAGGGACAACGAGCAGTACTTC. Translation: CASRERDNEQYF.

The chain joins TRBV20-1 to TRBJ2-3; TRBD2 matches 8 bases. The CDR3 has 15 residues. Germline CDR1 is DFQATT and CDR2 is SNEGSKA (reference sequence). V gave up 5 bases and J gave up 4 bases; unmatched junction bases: 11. CDR3 bases: TGCAGTGCTTCCTCGGGGGGGCACGGCGCAGATACGCAGTATTTT. This encodes CSASSGGHGADTQYF.

This clonotype was seen a handful of times. This chain connects TRBV7-9 to TRBJ1-4, with D uncertain. Germline V gives CDR1 SEHNR, CDR2 FQNEAQ (reference sequence). The CDR3 has 12 amino acids. V was shortened by 5 bases and J by 12 bases, with 13 bases between the two germline ends. The CDR3 spells CASSPSDGELFF. The CDR3 DNA sequence: TGTGCCAGCAGCCCCAGCGACGGGGAACTGTTTTTT.

This rearrangement joins TRBV12-3 or TRBV12-4 to TRBJ1-1; 7 bases align to TRBD1. Germline trimming cut 0 bases from V and 2 bases from J; bases unmatched to any gene: 6. The CDR3 length is 16 residues. CDR3 region: CASSLATGSRNTEAFF. DNA for the CDR3: TGTGCCAGCAGTTTAGCGACAGGGAGCCGAAACACTGAAGCTTTCTTT.

This clonotype was seen more than once but under ten times. The chain has TRBV19 and TRBJ2-1; tentative D call: TRBD1 (6 bases). The germline V and J ends were trimmed by 3 bases and 5 bases, with 11 bases remaining between them. This CDR3 spans 14 amino acids. Germline CDR1 LNHDA, CDR2 SQIVND (reference sequence). The CDR3 here is CASSIQGRNNEQFF. For the CDR3, the DNA is TGTGCCAGTAGTATCCAGGGGCGTAACAATGAGCAGTTCTTC.

The rearrangement joins TRBV7-2 to TRBJ1-4; D perhaps matches TRBD1 (5 bases). Germline V gene data show CDR1 as SGHTA and CDR2 as FQGNSA. The CDR3 runs to 17 residues. Trimming shortened V by 4 bases and J by 2 bases, and 17 bases separated the two germline ends. The CDR3 loop reads CASSSALSGTTNEKLFF. CDR3 nucleotide sequence: TGTGCCAGCAGCTCCGCACTCTCAGGGACGACTAATGAAAAACTGTTTTTT.

This chain connects TRBV15 to TRBJ2-7; 8 nucleotides line up with TRBD1. The germline V gene encodes CDR1 LNHNV and CDR2 YYDKDF (reference sequence). V shed 4 bases, J shed 2 bases, and the junction held 4 bases outside the gene matches. The CDR3 has 14 amino acids. The CDR3 here is CATSKDRGPYEQYF. The CDR3 DNA is TGTGCCACCAGCAAAGACAGGGGACCCTACGAGCAGTACTTC.

This clonotype was seen more than once but under ten times. The V gene is TRBV12-3 or TRBV12-4, the J gene TRBJ2-3, with unresolved D. Between the trimmed V and J ends, which lost 5 bases and 3 bases, there was a span of 9 bases. The CDR3 sequence is 13 residues long. The CDR3 bases are TGTGCCAGCAGTCGAAGAGCTACAGATACGCAGTATTTT. Translation: CASSRRATDTQYF.

This clonotype was counted a few times. This sequence joins TRBV12-3 or TRBV12-4 and TRBJ1-1; 7 bases fit TRBD1. J lost 7 bases, V lost 6 bases, and 8 bases had no gene match. The CDR3 has 13 residues. CDR3 sequence (DNA): TGTGCCAGCAGCCAACAGGGGCTCCATGAAGCTTTCTTT. It translates to CASSQQGLHEAFF.

The chain joins TRBV20-1 to TRBJ2-2, with TRBD2 as a possible D gene (5 bases). Germline V gene lookup returns CDR1 DFQATT and CDR2 SNEGSKA (reference sequence). Trimming stripped 6 bases from V and 3 bases from J, with 14 bases between. This CDR3 is 14 amino acids long. CDR3: CSALDGRDTGELFF. The CDR3 DNA follows: TGCAGTGCCCTGGATGGGCGGGACACCGGGGAGCTGTTTTTT.

The chain uses TRBV5-1 and TRBJ1-4; possible D gene TRBD1, 5 bases. The germline V and J ends were trimmed by 4 bases and 6 bases, with 22 bases remaining between them. CDR3 length equals 17 residues. Germline CDR1 and CDR2: SGHRS and YFSETQ. The CDR3 DNA follows: TGCGCCAGCAGCGTAGGGGTGTCATGGGCCTTAGATGAAAAACTGTTTTTT. It translates to CASSVGVSWALDEKLFF.

This clonotype showed up just a few times. The chain employs TRBV7-9 and TRBJ2-7; 9 nucleotides match TRBD1. Germline CDR1 SEHNR, CDR2 FQNEAQ (reference sequence). Trimming removed 5 bases from V and 3 bases from J; junction bases left unmatched: 5. The CDR3 sequence is 14 residues long. CDR3 region: CASSRRDRVYEQYF. For the CDR3, the DNA is TGTGCCAGCAGCCGCCGGGACAGGGTCTACGAGCAGTACTTC. Using reference TRBV7-9 and TRBJ2-7 for the parts outside the CDR3, the full variable domain is DTGVSQNPRHKITKRGQNVTFRCDPISEHNRLYWYRQTLGQGPEFLTYFQNEAQLEKSRLLSDRFSAERPKGSFSTLEIQRTEQGDSAMYLCASSRRDRVYEQYFGPGTRLTVT.

The J gene is TRBJ1-2, the V gene TRBV4-2; D call uncertain. Trimming took off 1 base at V and 0 bases at J, with 6 bases between the two ends. Germline loops: CDR1 LGHNA, CDR2 YNFKEQ. The CDR3 spans 14 residues. The CDR3 region is CASSQGLTNYGYTF. In nucleotides, the CDR3 is TGTGCCAGCAGCCAAGGACTGACTAACTATGGCTACACCTTC.

This clonotype was detected ten times or more. The chain uses TRBV6-2 or TRBV6-3 and TRBJ2-7; 7 bases map to TRBD1. Germline lookup yields CDR1 MNHEY and CDR2 SVGEGT. The CDR3 is 17 amino acids. J was trimmed by 2 bases and V by 2 bases; bases with no gene match: 12. The DNA for the CDR3 is TGTGCCAGCAGTTACGACATTTGGACAGGAAAACCCTACGAGCAGTACTTC. Translated, it gives CASSYDIWTGKPYEQYF.

The chain recombines TRBV12-3 or TRBV12-4 with TRBJ2-2, with a weak D call TRBD2 (5 bases). This CDR3 is built from 15 residues. V was cut by 3 bases and J by 2 bases, with 10 bases left in between. The DNA of the CDR3 is TGTGCCAGCAGTTTTCTTGGAGGTAACACCGGGGAGCTGTTTTTT. Protein sequence: CASSFLGGNTGELFF.

The rearrangement joins TRBV14 to TRBJ2-7; 7 bases fit TRBD1. CDR1 and CDR2 (germline): SGHDN, FVKESK. With V trimmed by 2 bases and J by 0 bases, 4 bases remained unmatched. The CDR3 sequence is 15 residues long. The CDR3 DNA sequence: TGTGCCAGCAGCCAATGGGGACAGAGCTCCTACGAGCAGTACTTC. This sequence encodes CASSQWGQSSYEQYF.

This chain connects TRBV6-6 to TRBJ1-6, with 9 bases identical to TRBD1. Germline V gives CDR1 MNHNY, CDR2 SVGAGI (reference sequence). This CDR3 region has 15 residues. With V trimmed by 5 bases and J by 5 bases, 4 bases remained unmatched. The CDR3 loop is CASSPRDRDNSPLHF. DNA of the CDR3: TGTGCCAGCAGTCCCCGGGACAGGGATAATTCACCCCTCCACTTT.

This clonotype was seen only a few times. The chain is built from TRBV20-1 and TRBJ2-5; 13 bases are a match to TRBD2. The CDR3 has 15 amino acids. CDR1 is DFQATT, CDR2 SNEGSKA, per germline (reference sequence). After removal of 3 bases from V and 2 bases from J, the junction contained 3 bases not matched to a gene. CDR3 DNA sequence: TGCAGTGCTAGCGGACTAGCGGGAGCTCAAGAGACCCAGTACTTC. This sequence encodes CSASGLAGAQETQYF.

The sample holds a few counts of this clonotype. The chain recombines TRBV20-1 with TRBJ2-3; 12 nucleotides align to TRBD2. From germline, CDR1 is DFQATT and CDR2 SNEGSKA (reference sequence). CDR3 length equals 15 residues. With 5 bases clipped from V and 7 bases from J, the junction kept 10 bases outside the gene matches. The CDR3 bases are TGCAGTGCTGTCGCAGGACTAGCGGGACGGAATACGCAGTATTTT. Protein: CSAVAGLAGRNTQYF.

This clonotype was observed a few times. This chain connects TRBV28 to TRBJ2-7; TRBD1 or TRBD2 may be the D gene (6 bases each). V was shortened by 2 bases and J by 8 bases, with 13 bases between the two germline ends. Germline V CDR1 and CDR2: MDHEN, SYDVKM. CDR3 length equals 13 residues. The CDR3 loop is CASSLRGPVKQYF. The DNA for the CDR3 is TGTGCCAGCAGTTTACGGGGGCCTGTCAAGCAGTACTTC. The full variable domain, rest sourced from reference TRBV28 and TRBJ2-7, is DVKVTQSSRYLVKRTGEKVFLECVQDMDHENMFWYRQDPGLGLRLIYFSYDVKMKEKGDIPEGYSVSREKKERFSLILESASTNQTSMYLCASSLRGPVKQYFGPGTRLTVT.

The chain uses TRBV5-1 and TRBJ2-5; D may be TRBD1 (5 bases). The assigned J gene may be wrong: the sequence end matches TRBJ2-1 better. Germline CDR1 reads SGHRS; CDR2 reads YFSETQ. There are 13 residues in the CDR3. The CDR3: CASSLMTVNEQFF. The CDR3 coding sequence is TGCGCCAGCAGCTTGATGACAGTCAATGAGCAGTTCTTC.

This clonotype occurred a few times. V gene TRBV27 combines with J gene TRBJ1-4; 7 nucleotides align to TRBD1. The CDR3 sequence is 13 residues long. Germline V gene sequence: CDR1 MNHEY, CDR2 SMNVEV (reference sequence). V shed 10 bases, J shed 8 bases, and the junction held 10 bases outside the gene matches. CDR3 in amino acids: CATRGGQREKLFF. The DNA for the CDR3 is TGTGCCACCAGAGGGGGCCAAAGGGAAAAACTGTTTTTT.

V and J are TRBV3-1 and TRBJ1-1; 10 bases match TRBD1. This CDR3 has 15 residues. Trimming at V came to 3 bases and at J to 4 bases, leaving 5 bases not matched to a gene. Per the germline V gene, CDR1 is LGHDT and CDR2 is YNNKEL (reference sequence). The CDR3 DNA is TGTGCCAGCAGCCACGCCGGGACAGGGGTCACTGAAGCTTTCTTT. This sequence encodes CASSHAGTGVTEAFF.

This clonotype has just a few counts. The V gene is TRBV3-1, the J gene TRBJ2-5; no definite D call. This CDR3 has 14 residues. Per the germline V gene, CDR1 is LGHDT and CDR2 is YNNKEL (reference sequence). V was trimmed by 4 bases and J by 4 bases, leaving 13 bases between them. The CDR3 loop reads CASSLQTTGETQYF. In nucleotides, the CDR3 is TGTGCCAGCAGCCTTCAGACCACCGGAGAGACCCAGTACTTC.

The chain is built from TRBV9 and TRBJ2-1, with 9 bases aligning to TRBD2. V lost 0 bases, J lost 0 bases, and 7 bases stayed unmatched. The CDR3 totals 18 residues. CDR1 and CDR2 (germline): SGDLS, YYNGEE. CDR3 in amino acids: CASSVARDSGSSYNEQFF. The CDR3 DNA is TGTGCCAGCAGCGTAGCTCGGGATAGCGGGAGCTCCTACAATGAGCAGTTCTTC.

This clonotype was counted only a few times. The chain carries TRBV7-9 and TRBJ2-5; D is ambiguous. V dropped 5 bases and J dropped 4 bases, with 8 bases sitting between them. Germline CDR1 and CDR2: SEHNR and FQNEAQ (reference sequence). The CDR3 length is 12 residues. The CDR3 sequence is CASSVVVETQYF. As DNA, the CDR3 is TGTGCCAGCAGCGTAGTGGTAGAGACCCAGTACTTC.

This clonotype was seen more than once but under ten times. This chain connects TRBV24-1 to TRBJ2-3; D unclear. The CDR3 loop spans 14 amino acids. Trimming took off 3 bases at V and 2 bases at J, with 8 bases between the two ends. CDR1 is KGHDR and CDR2 is SFDVKD in the germline V gene. CDR3 sequence reads: CATSDGKPTDTQYF. DNA for the CDR3: TGTGCCACCAGTGATGGGAAGCCCACAGATACGCAGTATTTT.

This clonotype was found a few times. This sequence joins TRBV7-9 and TRBJ2-3; 8 positions agree with TRBD2. The junction had 7 bases not matched to a gene; V was cut back by 5 bases and J by 0 bases. This CDR3 has 16 amino acids. In germline, CDR1 is SEHNR, CDR2 FQNEAQ (reference sequence). The CDR3 sequence is CASSPREGRSTDTQYF. In DNA, the CDR3 is TGTGCCAGCAGCCCACGGGAGGGCCGTAGCACAGATACGCAGTATTTT. Drawing the rest from reference TRBV7-9 and TRBJ2-3, the complete variable domain is DTGVSQNPRHKITKRGQNVTFRCDPISEHNRLYWYRQTLGQGPEFLTYFQNEAQLEKSRLLSDRFSAERPKGSFSTLEIQRTEQGDSAMYLCASSPREGRSTDTQYFGPGTRLTVL.